This TCR beta chain was identified during a study of cytomegalovirus exposure and HLA in healthy donors. Of note for this clone: What it binds is not known.

Findings and caveats of the study: Sequencing had likely introduced a cluster of highly shared sequence variants as an artifact. V- and J-gene trimming of TCR beta was linked (in a later analysis) to a missense DCLRE1C variant.

The PCR made use of 60 Vbeta and 13 Jbeta primers. The data were produced by immunoSEQ multiplex PCR, yet TCRdb's version contains in-frame clones alone and is incomplete. The table shows about 150,000 clones, with 84% occurring only once. Donors counted as nominally healthy when sampled, yet unrecorded immune exposures were likely. Per germline, CDR1 MGHRA and CDR2 YSYEKL. Deletions cut 6 bases from V and 3 bases from J, with 15 bases between. The CDR3 loop spans 14 amino acids. Sequenced: PBMCs. The chain employs TRBV4-1 and TRBJ2-7; tentatively, D is TRBD1 (6 bases). This TCR was recovered from a boy aged 2 to 9 in good health and CMV-seronegative. The CDR3 bases are TGCGCCAGCAGGGGGGCAGGGAATATCTACGAGCAGTACTTC. Encoded protein: CASRGAGNIYEQYF.